These 26 T cell receptor beta chains share one sample of origin, sequenced in a study of T-cell reconstitution after alpha-beta-depleted transplantation in children. Unique molecular identifiers were used to barcode this TCRbeta library. One entry per CDR3 protein results from TCRdb running MiXCR on the PCR reads. The sample holds 120,000 or so distinct CDR3 sequences, about 9.4% seen once. Sample: PBMCs from the stem cell graft donor, taken from the stem cell graft. The origin of the receptors is a human donor who donated a stem cell graft to a child with acute lymphoblastic leukemia.

This clonotype showed up just a few times. This chain links TRBV7-6 with TRBJ2-7; no clear D. Trimming left V 1 base short and J 4 bases short, with 11 bases between. CDR3 size: 14 residues. Germline values: CDR1 SGHVS, CDR2 FNYEAQ. The CDR3 nucleotides are TGTGCCAGCAGCTTAGAGGCCCTATATTACGAGCAGTACTTC. Amino acid sequence: CASSLEALYYEQYF.

This clonotype has at least ten counts. V is TRBV24-1 and J is TRBJ2-3; 9 nucleotides line up with TRBD1. The V gene's germline CDR1 is KGHDR and CDR2 SFDVKD. The CDR3 consists of 19 residues. V trimming: 3 bases; J trimming: 4 bases; junction bases outside the gene matches: 16. The DNA for the CDR3 is TGTGCCACCAGTGATCCATTCCCATCGGACAGGGGTCGACCAGATACGCAGTATTTT. Its protein product is CATSDPFPSDRGRPDTQYF.

In this sample, this clonotype turned up many times. The CDR3 sequence: CASSTRVGQFF. The DNA of the CDR3 is TGTGCCAGCAGCACCCGAGTGGGGCAGTTCTTC. V usage is TRBV7-2 and J usage is TRBJ2-1; D gene uncertain. The germline gives CDR1 SGHTA, CDR2 FQGNSA. The V gene lost 5 bases and the J gene lost 12 bases, with 11 bases spanning the gap. The CDR3 runs 11 residues.

Many counts were recorded for this clonotype. This chain connects TRBV20-1 to TRBJ2-3, with 9 bases aligning to TRBD2. V lost 5 bases and J lost 5; bases outside the gene matches: 14. The CDR3 spans 16 residues. Germline V gene data show CDR1 as DFQATT and CDR2 as SNEGSKA (reference sequence). The CDR3 spells CSAPPRGGGAIDTQYF. The CDR3 DNA is TGCAGTGCTCCACCTAGGGGCGGGGGGGCCATAGATACGCAGTATTTT.

This clonotype was counted many times. The chain uses TRBV5-1 and TRBJ1-4, with TRBD1 as a possible D gene (6 bases). Germline CDR1 is SGHRS and CDR2 is YFSETQ. The CDR3 is 15 amino acids. V shed 0 bases and J shed 5 bases, with 11 bases lying between them. CDR3: CASSLAMGANEKLFF. In DNA form, the CDR3 reads TGCGCCAGCAGCTTGGCCATGGGGGCGAATGAAAAACTGTTTTTT.

In its sample, this clonotype was seen many times. V gene TRBV19 combines with J gene TRBJ2-7, with no clear D. The CDR3 is 12 residues long. The germline CDR1 and CDR2 sequences are LNHDA and SQIVND (reference sequence). The germline V and J ends were trimmed by 10 bases and 2 bases, with 12 bases remaining between them. As DNA, the CDR3 is TGTGCCACCCGGAAGGAACCCTACGAGCAGTACTTC. Translation: CATRKEPYEQYF.

This clonotype was seen at least ten times. The CDR3 DNA reads TGTGCCAGCAAGACTGGATCGGAGACTGAAGCTTTCTTT. This gives the protein CASKTGSETEAFF. The V gene is TRBV28, the J gene TRBJ1-1; D gene ambiguous. Between the trimmed V and J ends, which lost 7 bases and 5 bases, there was a span of 14 bases. The CDR3 consists of 13 residues. The V gene's germline CDR1 is MDHEN and CDR2 SYDVKM.

This clonotype was seen a few times. This chain connects TRBV4-3 to TRBJ1-2; D is uncertain. V lost 0 bases and J lost 3, with 11 bases in between. Germline V gene sequence: CDR1 LGHNA, CDR2 YSLEER. This CDR3 has 15 amino acids. The CDR3 loop is CASSQDSMQDYGYTF. The CDR3 region has the DNA TGCGCCAGCAGCCAAGACTCCATGCAAGACTATGGCTACACCTTC.

This clonotype was recorded at least ten times. The rearrangement uses TRBV20-1 and TRBJ2-2; TRBD1 matches at 9 bases. This CDR3 is built from 18 residues. Germline V gives CDR1 DFQATT, CDR2 SNEGSKA (reference sequence). The J segment lost 1 base and the V segment lost 0 bases, leaving 9 bases of the junction unmatched. CDR3 DNA sequence: TGCAGTGCTAGAGATCTAACACAGGGGGCAGGGAACACCGGGGAGCTGTTTTTT. Translation gives CSARDLTQGAGNTGELFF.

This clonotype has a count of ten or more. J is TRBJ2-7 and V is TRBV5-8; no clear D. V lost 3 bases and J 0 bases, leaving 10 bases between the germline ends. Germline V gene sequence: CDR1 SGHTS, CDR2 YDEGEE. The CDR3 covers 14 residues. CDR3 DNA: TGTGCCAGCAGCTCCCCTCGAAGCTCCTACGAGCAGTACTTC. It is translated as CASSSPRSSYEQYF.

This clonotype has at least ten counts. The V and J genes are TRBV6-5 and TRBJ2-7; D uncertain. Germline CDR1 MNHEY, CDR2 SVGAGI. CDR3 size: 10 residues. Between the trimmed V and J ends, which lost 8 bases and 3 bases, there was a span of 5 bases. The CDR3, as DNA: TGTGCCAGCGGGGACTACGAGCAGTACTTC. This sequence encodes CASGDYEQYF.

Details on this clonotype: This may stem from a read error, because a much larger clone lies one nucleotide away. The V call is TRBV29-1, the J call TRBJ2-7, with D maybe TRBD2 (7 bases). Germline assignment: CDR1 SQVTM and CDR2 ANQGSEA. The length of the CDR3 is 14 residues. CDR3 region: CIVTGGGRTYEQYF. As DNA, the CDR3 is TGCATCGTAACCGGGGGCGGGAGAACCTACGAGCAGTACTTC.

This clonotype was observed many times. The chain couples TRBV27 to TRBJ2-1, with 7 bases identical to TRBD1. Germline V gives CDR1 MNHEY, CDR2 SMNVEV (reference sequence). J was trimmed by 5 bases and V by 5 bases; bases with no gene match: 9. The length of the CDR3 is 15 residues. CDR3 in DNA: TGTGCCAGCAGTATCTTCGGGACAGCGGACAATGAGCAGTTCTTC. Translation: CASSIFGTADNEQFF.

The rearrangement uses TRBV11-2 and TRBJ2-2; D is unclear. Trimming removed 4 bases at V and 1 base at J, with 13 bases between. Per the germline V gene, CDR1 is SGHAT and CDR2 is FQNNGV. This CDR3 contains 16 residues. This CDR3 is CASSWPGAENTGELFF. The CDR3 region has the DNA TGTGCCAGCAGCTGGCCGGGCGCCGAGAACACCGGGGAGCTGTTTTTT.

About this clonotype itself: A much larger clone lies a single base off, so this may be a read error. The rearrangement joins TRBV12-3 or TRBV12-4 to TRBJ1-1, with D maybe TRBD1 (5 bases). This CDR3 region has 14 residues. This CDR3 is CASSSPAAGTVAFF. CDR3 nucleotide sequence: TGTGCCAGCAGTTCCCCAGCGGCAGGGACTGTAGCTTTCTTT.

V usage is TRBV6-5 and J usage is TRBJ2-3; D is undetermined. Germline lookup yields CDR1 MNHEY and CDR2 SVGAGI. The CDR3 is 11 amino acids. V was trimmed by 10 bases and J by 4 bases, leaving 9 bases between them. CDR3 protein: CATDGPDTQYF. The DNA for the CDR3 is TGTGCCACCGACGGCCCAGATACGCAGTATTTT.

Comment on this clonotype: This may stem from a read error, because a much larger clone lies one nucleotide away. The missing conserved phenylalanine or tryptophan at the end of this CDR3 makes a read error likely. The chain is built from TRBV4-3 and TRBJ2-1; no reliable D call. Germline CDR1 is LGHNA and CDR2 is YSLEER. This CDR3 comprises 14 residues. Trimming cost V 3 bases and J 8 bases, with 14 bases left between them. The CDR3 nucleotides are TGCGCCAGCAGCCAGGAAATCCTGGCCCATGAGCAGTTCTCC. It codes for CASSQEILAHEQFS.

The DNA of the CDR3 is TGCAGCGCCCGACAGGGGACCTACGAGCAGTACTTC. Protein: CSARQGTYEQYF. The chain recombines TRBV29-1 with TRBJ2-7; 8 bases match TRBD1. The CDR3 consists of 12 residues. CDR1 and CDR2 (germline): SQVTM, ANQGSEA. V was clipped by 7 bases and J by 2 bases; unmatched bases: 4.

This clonotype has more than one count but fewer than ten. The chain employs TRBV11-2 and TRBJ2-2; D unclear. Germline CDR1 and CDR2: SGHAT and FQNNGV. V shed 5 bases and J shed 1 base, with 11 bases lying between them. CDR3 length equals 15 residues. The CDR3 sequence: CASSPIAGNTGELFF. CDR3 nucleotides: TGTGCCAGCAGCCCTATAGCTGGGAACACCGGGGAGCTGTTTTTT.

The sample holds many counts of this clonotype. The gene calls are TRBV20-1 and TRBJ2-5; the D is unclear. Germline CDR1 and CDR2: DFQATT and SNEGSKA (reference sequence). CDR3 length: 14 amino acids. Trimming removed 6 bases from V and 5 bases from J, with 19 bases in between. The CDR3, as DNA: TGCAGTGCCCCAGCAGGTCCCGCCAGGGAGACCCAGTACTTC. Translated: CSAPAGPARETQYF.

This clonotype was seen ten or more times. CDR3 loop: CASSRLSGTGKYEQYF. The CDR3 region has the DNA TGTGCCAGCAGCCGCCTCTCCGGGACAGGGAAGTACGAGCAGTACTTC. This chain uses TRBV5-5 with TRBJ2-7; TRBD1 aligns across 9 bases. CDR1 is SGHKS and CDR2 is YYEKEE in the germline V gene (reference sequence). The CDR3 spans 16 residues. Losses at the gene ends were 4 bases for V and 4 bases for J; bases not matched to a gene: 12.

This clonotype was picked up many times. The rearrangement uses TRBV7-2 and TRBJ2-5, with TRBD2 matching over 9 bases. CDR3 length: 14 amino acids. The junction had 4 bases not matched to a gene; V was cut back by 6 bases and J by 2 bases. The germline V gene has CDR1 SGHTA and CDR2 FQGNSA. The CDR3 here is CASSYAGGQETQYF. In DNA, the CDR3 is TGTGCCAGCAGTTACGCGGGGGGGCAAGAGACCCAGTACTTC.

The chain links TRBV25-1 to TRBJ2-2, with TRBD2 as a possible D gene (6 bases). The ends were cut back, 2 bases at V and 0 bases at J, with 7 bases in the middle. CDR1 is MGHDK, CDR2 SYGVNS, per germline. The CDR3 loop spans 15 amino acids. CDR3 residues: CASSEREPNTGELFF. CDR3 DNA sequence: TGTGCCAGCAGTGAACGGGAGCCGAACACCGGGGAGCTGTTTTTT.

This clonotype has a count of ten or more. The chain couples TRBV11-2 to TRBJ2-4; no reliable D call. The CDR3 covers 15 residues. V gave up 3 bases and J gave up 0 bases, with 9 bases separating them. Germline CDR1 SGHAT, CDR2 FQNNGV. CDR3 protein: CASSLANLAKNIQYF. CDR3 DNA sequence: TGTGCCAGCAGCTTGGCTAACCTAGCCAAAAACATTCAGTACTTC.

Worth noting for this clonotype: A much larger clone lies one base from this, so it may be a read error. This rearrangement joins TRBV20-1 to TRBJ1-1; the D gene is possibly TRBD1 (5 bases). Per the germline V gene, CDR1 is DFQATT and CDR2 is SNEGSKA (reference sequence). The CDR3 is 14 residues long. Trimming took off 2 bases at V and 10 bases at J, with 20 bases between the two ends. The DNA for the CDR3 is TGCAGTGCTAGAATGGGGGATTACCCGGGGGGAGCTTTCTTT. Protein product: CSARMGDYPGGAFF.

This clonotype was observed many times. V usage is TRBV2 and J usage is TRBJ2-3, with 10 bases identical to TRBD1. Trimming at V came to 5 bases and at J to 4 bases, leaving 3 bases not matched to a gene. This CDR3 region has 14 residues. Germline V gene sequence: CDR1 SNHLY, CDR2 FYNNEI. In DNA, the CDR3 is TGTGCCAGCAGTACGGACAGGGGGGCAGATACGCAGTATTTT. Its protein is CASSTDRGADTQYF.